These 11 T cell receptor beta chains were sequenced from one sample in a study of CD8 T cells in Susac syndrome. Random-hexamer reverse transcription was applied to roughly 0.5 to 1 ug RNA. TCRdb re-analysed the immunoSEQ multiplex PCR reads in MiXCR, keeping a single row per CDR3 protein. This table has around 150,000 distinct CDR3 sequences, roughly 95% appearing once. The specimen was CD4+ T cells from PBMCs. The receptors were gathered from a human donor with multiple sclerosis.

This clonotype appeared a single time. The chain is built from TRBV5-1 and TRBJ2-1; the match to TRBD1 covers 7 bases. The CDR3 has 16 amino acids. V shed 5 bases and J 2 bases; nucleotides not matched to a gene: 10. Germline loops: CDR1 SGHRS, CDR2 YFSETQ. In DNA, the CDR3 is TGCGCCAGCAGTTTAACCCAGACAGGGACCTACAATGAGCAGTTCTTC. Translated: CASSLTQTGTYNEQFF.

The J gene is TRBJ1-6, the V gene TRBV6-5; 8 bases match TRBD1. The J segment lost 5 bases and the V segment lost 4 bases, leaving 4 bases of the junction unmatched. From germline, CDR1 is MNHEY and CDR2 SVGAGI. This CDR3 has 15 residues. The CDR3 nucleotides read TGTGCCAGCAGTTCCGGACAGGGACATAATTCACCCCTCCACTTT. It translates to CASSSGQGHNSPLHF.

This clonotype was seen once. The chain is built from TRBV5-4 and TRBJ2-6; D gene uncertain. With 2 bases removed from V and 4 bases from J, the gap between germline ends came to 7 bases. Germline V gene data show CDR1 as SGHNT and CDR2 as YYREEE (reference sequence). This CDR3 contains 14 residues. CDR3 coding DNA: TGTGCCAGCAGCTTAACTACGGGGGCCAACGTCCTGACTTTC. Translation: CASSLTTGANVLTF.

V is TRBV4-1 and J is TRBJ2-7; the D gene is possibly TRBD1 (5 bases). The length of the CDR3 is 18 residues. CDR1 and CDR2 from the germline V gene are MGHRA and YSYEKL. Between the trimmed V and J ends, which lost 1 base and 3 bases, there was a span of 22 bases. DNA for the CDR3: TGCGCCAGCAGCCAAGTTACTGCCCGGACACGCCAAGTCTACGAGCAGTACTTC. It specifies CASSQVTARTRQVYEQYF.

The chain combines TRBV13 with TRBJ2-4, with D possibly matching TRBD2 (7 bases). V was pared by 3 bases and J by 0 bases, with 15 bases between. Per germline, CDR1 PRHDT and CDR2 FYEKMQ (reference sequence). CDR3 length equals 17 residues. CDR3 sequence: CASSFKLGGRAKNIQYF. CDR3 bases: TGTGCCAGCAGCTTCAAGTTGGGGGGGCGAGCCAAAAACATTCAGTACTTC.

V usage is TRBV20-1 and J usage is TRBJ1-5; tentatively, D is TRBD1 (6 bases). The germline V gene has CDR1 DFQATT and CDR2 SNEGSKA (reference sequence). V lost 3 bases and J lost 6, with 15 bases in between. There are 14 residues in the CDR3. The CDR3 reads CSARGRGGGQPQHF. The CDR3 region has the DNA TGCAGTGCTAGGGGCAGGGGAGGAGGTCAGCCCCAGCATTTT.

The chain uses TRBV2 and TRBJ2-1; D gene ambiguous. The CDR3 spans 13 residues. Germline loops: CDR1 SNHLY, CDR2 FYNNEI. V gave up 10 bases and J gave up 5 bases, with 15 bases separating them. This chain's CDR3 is CATKKLLDNEQFF. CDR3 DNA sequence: TGTGCCACCAAGAAGCTCTTGGACAATGAGCAGTTCTTC.

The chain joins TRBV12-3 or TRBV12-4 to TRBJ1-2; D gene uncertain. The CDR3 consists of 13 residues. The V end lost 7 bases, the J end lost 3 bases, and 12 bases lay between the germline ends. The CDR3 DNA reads TGTGCCAGCACTTGGTCCGGGGACTATGGCTACACCTTC. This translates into CASTWSGDYGYTF.

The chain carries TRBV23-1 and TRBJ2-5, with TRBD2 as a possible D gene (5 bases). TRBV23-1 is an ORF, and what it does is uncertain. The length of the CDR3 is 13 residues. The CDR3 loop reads CPTIRRNQETQYF. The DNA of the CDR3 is TGCCCGACAATTAGGAGGAACCAAGAGACCCAGTACTTC.

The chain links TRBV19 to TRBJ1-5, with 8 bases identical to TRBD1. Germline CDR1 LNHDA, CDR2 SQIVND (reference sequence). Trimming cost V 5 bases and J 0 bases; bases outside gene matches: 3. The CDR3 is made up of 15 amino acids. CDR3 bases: TGTGCCAGTAGTGGTGACAGGGGTAGCAATCAGCCCCAGCATTTT. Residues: CASSGDRGSNQPQHF.

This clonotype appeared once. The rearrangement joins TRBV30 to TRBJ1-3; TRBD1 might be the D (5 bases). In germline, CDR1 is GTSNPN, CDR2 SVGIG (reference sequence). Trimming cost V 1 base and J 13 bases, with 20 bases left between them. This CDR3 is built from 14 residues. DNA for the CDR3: TGTGCCTGGAGTGCCTGGACAACCTCCGACCCTATATATTTT. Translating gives CAWSAWTTSDPIYF.